This TCR beta chain derives from a study of shared clonotypes between healthy human individuals. Profiled with immunoSEQ multiplex PCR; TCRdb holds only in-frame clones, not every one. The table lists about 590,000 clones, around 95% of them singletons. Germline CDR1 reads SGHAT; CDR2 reads FQNNGV. The V gene end was trimmed by 2 bases and the J gene end by 5 bases; junction bases not matched to a gene: 5. The CDR3 runs to 15 residues. Positively selected for CCR7, the CD45RO-negative cells used as naive CD8 cells excluded terminally differentiated effector memory CD45RA+ cells. A single count supports this clone.

The chain joins TRBV11-2 to TRBJ1-5, with 8 bases aligning to TRBD1. The sequenced material came from naive CD8+ T cells sorted from blood. The source is a woman younger than 45 in good health. Here the CDR3 DNA reads TGTGCCAGCAGCTTATCCCAGGGGGCCCATCAGCCCCAGCATTTT. Its protein is CASSLSQGAHQPQHF.